This TCR beta chain came from a study of post-analysis software for immune sequencing data. General study results and limits: When patients were compared with controls, about five TRBV segments were more frequent, TRBV5-6, TRBV5-1 and TRBV20-1 among them.

Germline V gives CDR1 SQVTM, CDR2 ANQGSEA. V gave up 6 bases and J gave up 2 bases, with 17 bases separating them. The CDR3 covers 14 residues. In its sample, this clonotype was seen a few times. Its target is unknown. Incorporated into the TCR beta cDNA libraries were unique molecular identifiers, which served to reduce PCR and sequencing biases. TCRdb called the PCR reads again in MiXCR, with one record for every CDR3 protein. The data contain 750,000 to 950,000 distinct CDR3 sequences, 35% to 55% of them singletons. The chain uses TRBV29-1 and TRBJ2-7; possible D gene TRBD2, 7 bases. This clonotype originated in a girl aged 10-17 years with multiple sclerosis. Sequencing was carried out using blood. As DNA, the CDR3 is TGCAGCGTAGGGGGGGCGGGTATCCCCTACGAGCAGTACTTC. Translation: CSVGGAGIPYEQYF.